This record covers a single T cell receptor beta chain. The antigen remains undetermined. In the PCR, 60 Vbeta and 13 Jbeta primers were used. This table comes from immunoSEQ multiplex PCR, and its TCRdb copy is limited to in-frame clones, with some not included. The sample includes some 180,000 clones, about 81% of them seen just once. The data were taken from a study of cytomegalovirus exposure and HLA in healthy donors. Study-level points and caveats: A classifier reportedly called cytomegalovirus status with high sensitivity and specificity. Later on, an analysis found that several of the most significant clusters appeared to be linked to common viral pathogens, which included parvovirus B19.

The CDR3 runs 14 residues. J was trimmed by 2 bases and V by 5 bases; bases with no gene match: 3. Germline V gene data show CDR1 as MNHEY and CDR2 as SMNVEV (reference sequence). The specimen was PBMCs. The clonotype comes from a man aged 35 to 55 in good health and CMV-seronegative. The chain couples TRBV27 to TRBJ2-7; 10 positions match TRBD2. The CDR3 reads CASSPGTSAYEQYF. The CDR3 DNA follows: TGTGCCAGCAGTCCCGGGACTAGCGCCTACGAGCAGTACTTC.